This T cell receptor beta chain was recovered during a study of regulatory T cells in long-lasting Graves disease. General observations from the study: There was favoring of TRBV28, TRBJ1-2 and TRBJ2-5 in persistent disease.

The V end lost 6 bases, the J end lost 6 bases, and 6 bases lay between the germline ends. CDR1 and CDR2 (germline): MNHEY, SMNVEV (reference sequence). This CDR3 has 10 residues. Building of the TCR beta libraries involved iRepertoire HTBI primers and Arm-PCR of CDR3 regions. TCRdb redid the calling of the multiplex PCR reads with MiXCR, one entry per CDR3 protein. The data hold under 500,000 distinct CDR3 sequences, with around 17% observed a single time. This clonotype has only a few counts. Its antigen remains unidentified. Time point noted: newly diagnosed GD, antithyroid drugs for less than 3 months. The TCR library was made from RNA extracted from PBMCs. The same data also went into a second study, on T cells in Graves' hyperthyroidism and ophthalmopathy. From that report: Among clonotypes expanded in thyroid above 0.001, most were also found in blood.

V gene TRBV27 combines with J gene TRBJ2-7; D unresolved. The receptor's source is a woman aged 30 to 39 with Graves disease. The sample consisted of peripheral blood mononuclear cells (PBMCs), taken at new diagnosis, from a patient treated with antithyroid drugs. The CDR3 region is CASRGSEQYF. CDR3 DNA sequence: TGTGCCAGCAGGGGATCCGAGCAGTACTTC.